The clone carrying this T cell receptor (beta chain) showed up many times. TCRdb reprocessed the 5' RACE reads with MiXCR, giving one entry per CDR3 protein. The sample consists of roughly 48,000 distinct CDR3 sequences, 9.5% to 15% of them appearing once. The V end was cut by 7 bases, the J end by 2 bases, with 14 bases between. The CDR3 runs to 14 residues. Germline CDR1 reads SGHVS; CDR2 reads FQNEAQ. Noted time point: longitudinal time-point 3. These data are taken from a study of neurological immune-mediated disorders. The chain joins TRBV7-8 to TRBJ1-2; possibly TRBD1 for D (5 bases). The TCR sequence derives from a male donor with HTLV-1-associated myelopathy (HAM/TSP). The sequenced material came from PBMCs. This chain's CDR3 is CASTTRGMNYGYTF. The CDR3 DNA sequence: TGTGCCAGCACCACAAGGGGCATGAACTATGGCTACACCTTC.